The rows below give T cell receptor beta chains drawn from one sample of a study of radiation and T cells in renal cell carcinoma. Method: immunoSEQ multiplex PCR; TCRdb's copy keeps in-frame clones and lacks some. The sample lists 120,000 to 150,000 clones, approximately 86% occurring once. The source was blood, collected from a patient whose treatment included radiotherapy and nephrectomy. The receptors were gathered from a woman between 50 and 59 years old with renal cell carcinoma. CDR3s include the opening cysteine and the closing phenylalanine or tryptophan.

CDR3aa	v_gene	j_gene
CASSLASGGPTSSYEQYF	TRBV7-2	TRBJ2-7
CASSFGQQETQYF	TRBV11-2	TRBJ2-5
CASSLEGRGVPQHF	TRBV5-4	TRBJ1-5
CASSPGLAGEFGEQYF	TRBV4-2	TRBJ2-7
CASSQAGGTQYF	TRBV4-1	TRBJ2-3
CASSRDSLGNSPLHF	TRBV2	TRBJ1-6
CASSSGTSGAYEQYF	TRBV7-2	TRBJ2-7
CASSSSYNYNEQFF	TRBV5-1	TRBJ2-1
CASSRRDDSSYEQYF	TRBV4-3	TRBJ2-7
CASSPDSGRANYEQYF	TRBV5-4	TRBJ2-7
CASSARRGTQYF	TRBV9	TRBJ2-3
CASRRTSGTYEQYF	TRBV6-6	TRBJ2-7
CASSATGGVTEAFF	TRBV7-2	TRBJ1-1
CASSSDRGNGYTF	TRBV6-5	TRBJ1-2
CASSPVAVSGELFF	TRBV18	TRBJ2-2
CASREGPGLNSPLHF	TRBV5-4	TRBJ1-6
CASSSVGSSYNEQFF	TRBV5-4	TRBJ2-1
CASSSQGYGYTF	TRBV7-9	TRBJ1-2
CASSLNREGEQYF	TRBV9	TRBJ2-7
CASSLLDVNTEAFF	TRBV28	TRBJ1-1
CASSPGQGPETQYF	TRBV10-1	TRBJ2-5
CASSKARGRKNIQYF	TRBV21-1	TRBJ2-4
CASSGGIDRGNQPQHF	TRBV7-2	TRBJ1-5
CASSEVEGSSYEQYF	TRBV6-1	TRBJ2-7
CASSLYRGLSSYEQYF	TRBV7-2	TRBJ2-7
CASSLSTGYLAEDSYEQYF	TRBV7-9	TRBJ2-7
CASGLVKGIPGGELFF	TRBV12-5	TRBJ2-2
CASSFWADTQYF	TRBV5-4	TRBJ2-3
CASSSDRGRQYF	TRBV5-4	TRBJ2-7
CAISDRGQPQHF	TRBV10-3	TRBJ1-5
CASSPARGNTEAFF	TRBV18	TRBJ1-1
CASSLQGTLRRQFF	TRBV5-1	TRBJ2-1
CASSEQTSGGNEQFF	TRBV10-1	TRBJ2-1
CASSPPVVGAAYGYTF	TRBV18	TRBJ1-2
CASSPRYLGTDTQYF	TRBV4-1	TRBJ2-3
CASSQDRSRRNTEAFF	TRBV4-3	TRBJ1-1
CASRSMGMNTEAFF	TRBV9	TRBJ1-1
CASSVRTGGNYGYTF	TRBV19	TRBJ1-2
CASSLEGNRGGYTF	TRBV11-2	TRBJ1-2
CASSPGTANLEQYF	TRBV5-1	TRBJ2-7
CATALGGGKQETQYF	TRBV11-3	TRBJ2-5
CSVETSGGVQGQFF	TRBV29-1	TRBJ2-1
CASRSLAGSYEQYF	TRBV27	TRBJ2-7
CASTSGTSLYEQYF	TRBV27	TRBJ2-7
CSAMRTLEQYF	TRBV20-1	TRBJ2-7
CASSPRAGGHSSYNEQFF	TRBV14	TRBJ2-1